The T cell receptor (beta chain) under discussion was sequenced for a study of blood T cell repertoires in COVID-19. TCRdb's copy holds only in-frame clones and misses some; the assay was immunoSEQ multiplex PCR. The sample gives roughly 170,000 clones, around nine tenths of which show up once; roughly 2.5% is in the top ten. The sequence was collected from a man aged 40-49 years with active or convalescent COVID-19. Sequenced: peripheral blood.

The chain's CDR3 is CASSRTRGRGTDTQYF. Written as DNA, the CDR3 is TGTGCCAGCAGCCGCACCAGGGGGAGAGGAACAGATACGCAGTATTTT. V is TRBV7-9 and J is TRBJ2-3, with 7 bases lining up with TRBD1. There are 16 residues in the CDR3. Trimming at V came to 5 bases and at J to 3 bases, leaving 11 bases not matched to a gene. CDR1 and CDR2 (germline): SEHNR, FQNEAQ (reference sequence).